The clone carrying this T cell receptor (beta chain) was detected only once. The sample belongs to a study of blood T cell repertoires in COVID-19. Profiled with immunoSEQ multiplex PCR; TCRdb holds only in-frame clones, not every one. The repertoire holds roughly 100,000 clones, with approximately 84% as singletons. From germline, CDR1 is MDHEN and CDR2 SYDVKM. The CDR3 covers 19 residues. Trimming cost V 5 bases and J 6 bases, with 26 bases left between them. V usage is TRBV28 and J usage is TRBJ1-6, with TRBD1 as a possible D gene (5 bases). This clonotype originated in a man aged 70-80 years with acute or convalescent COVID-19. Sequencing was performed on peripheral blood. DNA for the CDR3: TGTGCCAGCAGTCCTGGGACTGTGGGGGTGCGTCTCATTAATTCACCCCTCCACTTT. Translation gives CASSPGTVGVRLINSPLHF.